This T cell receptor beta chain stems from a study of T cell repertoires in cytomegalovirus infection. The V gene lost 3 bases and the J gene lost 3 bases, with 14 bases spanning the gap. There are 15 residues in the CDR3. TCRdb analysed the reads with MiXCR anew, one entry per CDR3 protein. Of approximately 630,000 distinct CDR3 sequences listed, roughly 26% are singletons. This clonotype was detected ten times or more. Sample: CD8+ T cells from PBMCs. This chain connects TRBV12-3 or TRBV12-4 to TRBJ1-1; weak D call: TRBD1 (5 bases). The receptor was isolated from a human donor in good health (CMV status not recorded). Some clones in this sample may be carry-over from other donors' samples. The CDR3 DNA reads TGTGCCAGCAGTTTTGAGGCAGGGCCGGACACTGAAGCTTTCTTT. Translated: CASSFEAGPDTEAFF.